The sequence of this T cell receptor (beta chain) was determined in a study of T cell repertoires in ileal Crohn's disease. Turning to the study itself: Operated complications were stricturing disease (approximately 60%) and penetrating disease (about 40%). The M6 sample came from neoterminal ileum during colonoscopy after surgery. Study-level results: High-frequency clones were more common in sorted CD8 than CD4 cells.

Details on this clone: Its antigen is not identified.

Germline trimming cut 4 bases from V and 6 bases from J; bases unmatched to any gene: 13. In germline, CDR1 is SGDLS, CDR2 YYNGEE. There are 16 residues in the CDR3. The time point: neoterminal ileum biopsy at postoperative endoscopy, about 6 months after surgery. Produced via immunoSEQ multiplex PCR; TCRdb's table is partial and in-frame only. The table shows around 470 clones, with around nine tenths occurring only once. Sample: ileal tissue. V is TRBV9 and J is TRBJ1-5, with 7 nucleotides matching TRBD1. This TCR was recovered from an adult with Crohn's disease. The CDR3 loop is CASSPGTDLNFQPQHF. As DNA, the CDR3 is TGTGCCAGCAGCCCCGGGACAGACCTTAATTTTCAGCCCCAGCATTTT.